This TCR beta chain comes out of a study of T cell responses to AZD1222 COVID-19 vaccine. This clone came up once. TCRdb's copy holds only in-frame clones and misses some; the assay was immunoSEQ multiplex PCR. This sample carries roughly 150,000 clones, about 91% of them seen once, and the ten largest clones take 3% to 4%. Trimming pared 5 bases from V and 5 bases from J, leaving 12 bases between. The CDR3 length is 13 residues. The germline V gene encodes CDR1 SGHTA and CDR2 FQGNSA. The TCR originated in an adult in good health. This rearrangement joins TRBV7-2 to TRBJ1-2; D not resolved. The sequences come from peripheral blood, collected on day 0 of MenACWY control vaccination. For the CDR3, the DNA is TGTGCCAGCAGCCAGGATGTTTCATATGGCTACACCTTC. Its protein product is CASSQDVSYGYTF.